Presented here are 28 T cell receptor beta chains from one specimen sequenced in a study of human T cells and chemical hapten exposure. Documented time point: healthy volunteer bleed at 6 weeks. Total RNA extraction was carried out from unfractionated whole blood. TCRdb passed the RACE reads through MiXCR, listing each CDR3 protein once. Of more than 60,000 distinct CDR3 sequences in the sample, 8.6% were seen once. Sequenced sample: whole blood. The source of these receptors is a male donor in good health. Some clones in this sample may be carry-over from other donors' samples.

This clonotype was seen a few times. The CDR3 loop is CSAREAGGESGELFF. Written as DNA, the CDR3 is TGCAGTGCTAGAGAGGCGGGAGGGGAGTCCGGGGAGCTGTTTTTT. The V call is TRBV20-1, the J call TRBJ2-2; 9 bases map to TRBD2. Germline CDR1 is DFQATT and CDR2 is SNEGSKA (reference sequence). V shed 0 bases, J shed 6 bases, and the junction held 5 bases outside the gene matches. The CDR3 is 15 amino acids.

This rearrangement joins TRBV6-5 to TRBJ1-4; D is unclear. Trimming removed 5 bases from V and 0 bases from J, with 10 bases in between. The CDR3 is made up of 15 amino acids. Germline V CDR1 and CDR2: MNHEY, SVGAGI. DNA for the CDR3: TGTGCCAGCAGTCGGGCGGTTGCAACTAATGAAAAACTGTTTTTT. Translation: CASSRAVATNEKLFF.

The rearrangement links TRBV12-3 or TRBV12-4 to TRBJ1-5; D uncertain. The CDR3 sequence is 12 residues long. The germline V and J ends were trimmed by 2 bases and 6 bases, with 5 bases remaining between them. For the CDR3, the DNA is TGTGCCAGCAGTTTACTCCTTCAGCCCCAGCATTTT. This encodes CASSLLLQPQHF.

This clonotype came up once. The chain carries TRBV7-6 and TRBJ2-7, with 9 bases that match TRBD2. With V trimmed by 5 bases and J by 6 bases, 8 bases remained unmatched. Per the germline V gene, CDR1 is SGHVS and CDR2 is FNYEAQ. The length of the CDR3 is 14 residues. The chain's CDR3 is CASSVLTSGSEQYF. The CDR3 DNA is TGTGCCAGCAGCGTATTGACTAGCGGAAGCGAGCAGTACTTC.

In its sample, this clonotype was seen a few times. The chain couples TRBV5-1 to TRBJ2-3, with TRBD1 identical over 8 bases. Trimming at V came to 7 bases and at J to 2 bases, leaving 9 bases not matched to a gene. CDR3 size: 15 residues. Germline CDR1 is SGHRS and CDR2 is YFSETQ. This chain's CDR3 is CASGQGRGATDTQYF. The DNA of the CDR3 is TGCGCCAGCGGACAGGGCCGAGGGGCCACAGATACGCAGTATTTT.

This clonotype was detected a few times. CDR3 nucleotides: TGTGCCATCAGCCAGGTCCACAATGAGCAGTTCTTC. Protein: CAISQVHNEQFF. The chain combines TRBV10-3 with TRBJ2-1; D gene unclear. The CDR3 sequence is 12 residues long. Looked up from germline, CDR1 is ENHRY and CDR2 is SYGVKD. V was cut by 6 bases and J by 5 bases, with 8 bases left in between.

This clonotype was counted only a few times. J is TRBJ2-1 and V is TRBV6-2 or TRBV6-3; D not resolved. V was shortened by 3 bases and J by 0 bases, with 9 bases between the two germline ends. Germline-derived CDR1 and CDR2 are MNHEY and SVGEGT. The CDR3 spans 15 residues. The CDR3 DNA follows: TGTGCCAGCAGTTATGGGCGGAGCTCCTACAATGAGCAGTTCTTC. Its translation: CASSYGRSSYNEQFF.

This clonotype appeared a few times. The chain couples TRBV29-1 to TRBJ1-3; D is uncertain. The CDR3 extends over 12 amino acids. CDR1 is SQVTM, CDR2 ANQGSEA, per germline. V was shortened by 6 bases and J by 0 bases, with 6 bases between the two germline ends. CDR3 sequence (DNA): TGCAGCGTCCTCACCTCTGGAAACACCATATATTTT. Residues: CSVLTSGNTIYF.

This clonotype was observed a few times. This rearrangement joins TRBV7-6 to TRBJ2-2, with a possible D match to TRBD1 (5 bases). Germline V gene lookup returns CDR1 SGHVS and CDR2 FNYEAQ. This CDR3 region has 16 residues. V was cut by 2 bases and J by 0 bases, with 10 bases left in between. CDR3: CASSLSPGTNTGELFF. In DNA, the CDR3 is TGTGCCAGCAGCTTAAGTCCAGGGACGAACACCGGGGAGCTGTTTTTT.

The chain recombines TRBV5-4 with TRBJ2-3; 10 bases line up with TRBD1. This CDR3 contains 18 residues. Trimming cost V 3 bases and J 7 bases; bases outside gene matches: 17. Germline V gives CDR1 SGHNT, CDR2 YYREEE (reference sequence). CDR3 loop: CASSSTGGIAPESYTQYF. The DNA for the CDR3 is TGTGCCAGCAGCTCGACAGGGGGCATAGCTCCCGAAAGTTATACGCAGTATTTT.

This clonotype was detected only a few times. V is TRBV10-3 and J is TRBJ2-1; D ambiguous. The V end lost 3 bases, the J end lost 3 bases, and 9 bases lay between the germline ends. The CDR3 is 14 residues long. CDR1 and CDR2 (germline): ENHRY, SYGVKD. The CDR3 loop reads CAISDITVYNEQFF. The CDR3 DNA reads as TGTGCCATCAGTGACATTACAGTCTACAATGAGCAGTTCTTC.

This clonotype appeared a few times. The rearrangement links TRBV20-1 to TRBJ2-5, with TRBD2 identical over 10 bases. Germline V CDR1 and CDR2: DFQATT, SNEGSKA (reference sequence). Germline trimming cut 3 bases from V and 3 bases from J; bases unmatched to any gene: 7. The CDR3 consists of 15 residues. The chain's CDR3 is CSASLVAGGEETQYF. CDR3 coding DNA: TGCAGTGCTAGTTTAGTAGCGGGAGGTGAAGAGACCCAGTACTTC.

This clonotype was counted between two and nine times. The V call is TRBV6-2 or TRBV6-3, the J call TRBJ2-7; perhaps TRBD2 as D (7 bases). CDR3 length: 14 residues. Germline V gene sequence: CDR1 MNHEY, CDR2 SVGEGT. With 0 bases removed from V and 5 bases from J, the gap between germline ends came to 11 bases. CDR3 loop: CASSYSKGGDEQYF. DNA of the CDR3: TGTGCCAGCAGTTACTCGAAGGGGGGGGACGAGCAGTACTTC.

This clonotype was observed many times. The rearrangement links TRBV6-2 or TRBV6-3 to TRBJ2-2; D remains ambiguous. Germline V gives CDR1 MNHEY, CDR2 SVGEGT. The CDR3 covers 17 residues. The V and J ends lost 0 bases and 7 bases respectively, with 18 bases between them. CDR3 sequence: CASSYSYPSGPNGELFF. The CDR3 bases are TGTGCCAGCAGTTACTCTTACCCCTCGGGTCCGAACGGGGAGCTGTTTTTT.

This chain joins TRBV25-1 and TRBJ2-7, with D tentatively TRBD1 (6 bases). Deletions cut 3 bases from V and 3 bases from J, with 15 bases between. This CDR3 comprises 15 residues. Germline V gene sequence: CDR1 MGHDK, CDR2 SYGVNS. For the CDR3, the DNA is TGTGCCAGCAGTGACGACGGACAGCCAGGCTACGAGCAGTACTTC. Residues: CASSDDGQPGYEQYF.

There are a few counts of this clonotype. The chain couples TRBV3-1 to TRBJ2-7, with D unclear. This CDR3 region has 13 residues. Trimming stripped 3 bases from V and 3 bases from J, with 9 bases between. Germline V CDR1 and CDR2: LGHDT, YNNKEL (reference sequence). CDR3 in DNA: TGTGCCAGCAGCCACGACGGTAACTACGAGCAGTACTTC. This sequence encodes CASSHDGNYEQYF.

This clonotype occurred a few times. This sequence joins TRBV12-3 or TRBV12-4 and TRBJ1-3; TRBD1 matches 7 bases. The trim removed 4 bases at V and 3 bases at J, leaving 6 bases unmatched. The CDR3 contains 15 residues. In DNA, the CDR3 is TGTGCCAGCAGTTCTACAGGGGTGGTTGGAAACACCATATATTTT. Translation gives CASSSTGVVGNTIYF.

This chain links TRBV11-2 with TRBJ1-6, with D possibly being TRBD1 (6 bases). CDR3 length: 14 amino acids. Germline CDR1 is SGHAT and CDR2 is FQNNGV. V lost 3 bases and J 10 bases, leaving 13 bases between the germline ends. The CDR3 DNA reads as TGTGCCAGCAGCTTGGACAGCGCGGCCTCACCCCTCCACTTT. This translates into CASSLDSAASPLHF.

This clonotype appeared a few times. This chain uses TRBV27 with TRBJ1-1; perhaps TRBD1 as D (5 bases). From germline, CDR1 is MNHEY and CDR2 SMNVEV (reference sequence). V dropped 0 bases and J dropped 0 bases, with 11 bases sitting between them. The CDR3 contains 16 residues. The CDR3 spells CASSLSGGYLNTEAFF. In DNA, the CDR3 is TGTGCCAGCAGTTTATCGGGGGGGTATTTGAACACTGAAGCTTTCTTT.

J is TRBJ1-1 and V is TRBV6-1, with D uncertain. V lost 1 base, J lost 1 base, and 7 bases lay in between. Per the germline V gene, CDR1 is MNHNS and CDR2 is SASEGT. This CDR3 spans 14 amino acids. CDR3 sequence: CASSEVARNTEAFF. DNA for the CDR3: TGTGCCAGCAGTGAAGTGGCCCGGAACACTGAAGCTTTCTTT.

The chain combines TRBV20-1 with TRBJ1-6; D is undetermined. Germline assignment: CDR1 DFQATT and CDR2 SNEGSKA (reference sequence). The CDR3 has 15 amino acids. The germline V and J ends were trimmed by 6 bases and 4 bases, with 16 bases remaining between them. CDR3 DNA sequence: TGCAGTGCCCCCTCGGGGATTCCGTATAATTCACCCCTCCACTTT. This codes for CSAPSGIPYNSPLHF.

The chain recombines TRBV29-1 with TRBJ1-5; TRBD1 is a possible D gene (6 bases). CDR3 length: 14 residues. Germline CDR1 is SQVTM and CDR2 is ANQGSEA. The V gene lost 6 bases and the J gene lost 5 bases, with 17 bases spanning the gap. The DNA for the CDR3 is TGCAGCGTCACTCAGGGGCTCGGGGATCAGCCCCAGCATTTT. Translating gives CSVTQGLGDQPQHF.

The V gene is TRBV6-5, the J gene TRBJ1-6; D is possibly TRBD1 (6 bases). The CDR3 is 15 amino acids. V gave up 2 bases and J gave up 10 bases, with 15 bases separating them. Germline lookup yields CDR1 MNHEY and CDR2 SVGAGI. CDR3 amino acids: CASSYEGRGRSPLHF. The CDR3 DNA sequence: TGTGCCAGCAGTTACGAGGGTCGGGGGCGGTCACCCCTCCACTTT.

This clonotype was picked up many times. The chain recombines TRBV27 with TRBJ2-2, with no clear D. The CDR3 extends over 12 amino acids. Trimming cost V 3 bases and J 5 bases, with 4 bases left between them. Germline CDR1 is MNHEY and CDR2 is SMNVEV (reference sequence). CDR3 in DNA: TGTGCCAGCAGTTTTCGTACCGGGGAGCTGTTTTTT. Its protein product is CASSFRTGELFF.

This clonotype ranks as medium-sized. The rearrangement joins TRBV7-2 to TRBJ2-1, with D possibly TRBD2 on 6 matching bases. The CDR3 is made up of 15 amino acids. Trimming stripped 4 bases from V and 1 base from J, with 11 bases between. CDR1 SGHTA and CDR2 FQGNSA come from the germline V gene. Written as DNA, the CDR3 is TGTGCCAGCAGCTCCGGGAGTGGATCCTACAATGAGCAGTTCTTC. Encoded protein: CASSSGSGSYNEQFF.

The chain carries TRBV6-2 or TRBV6-3 and TRBJ1-1, with TRBD1 matching over 7 bases. V lost 6 bases, J lost 9 bases, and 7 bases stayed unmatched. The CDR3 length is 12 residues. Germline V CDR1 and CDR2: MNHEY, SVGEGT. The CDR3 coding sequence is TGTGCCAGCAGGTCAGGGGGACCAAAAGCTTTCTTT. Protein product: CASRSGGPKAFF.

The CDR3 loop reads CASSLMADTSDTQYF. Written as DNA, the CDR3 is TGCGCCAGCAGCTTGATGGCCGACACCTCAGATACGCAGTATTTT. The rearrangement joins TRBV5-1 to TRBJ2-3; D gene uncertain. Germline loops: CDR1 SGHRS, CDR2 YFSETQ. V lost 1 base and J lost 4, with 13 bases in between. The CDR3 covers 15 residues.

This clonotype was counted only a few times. The chain has TRBV27 and TRBJ1-4; the D is unclear. There are 15 residues in the CDR3. In germline, CDR1 is MNHEY, CDR2 SMNVEV (reference sequence). V lost 2 bases and J lost 1, with 8 bases in between. The DNA of the CDR3 is TGTGCCAGCAGTTTAAGTACGGGAACTAATGAAAAACTGTTTTTT. It specifies CASSLSTGTNEKLFF.